This T cell receptor beta chain was recorded in a study of CD8 T cells in Susac syndrome (dated by TCRdb to between 2018 and 2021). As for the study more broadly: Whether CD8+ T cell activation and differentiation in Susac syndrome was antigen driven was tested using repertoire sequencing. The study compared CD8+ T cell repertoire clonality among approximately twelve healthy donors, roughly 14 Susac syndrome patients and around 16 multiple sclerosis patients.

RNA was extracted using the RNeasy kit, and about 0.45 to 1 microgram was reverse transcribed with random hexamers. The immunoSEQ multiplex PCR assay, which covers 54 Vbeta and 13 Jbeta segments, was used to amplify TCR beta CDR3 regions. To correct PCR amplification bias, a synthetic template baseline was used for both primer optimization and computational correction. Regarding the original processing steps: Reads were assigned to V, D and J genes according to IMGT and analyzed in immunoSEQ Analyzer, with only productive sequences retained. Clonality was calculated as one minus the Shannon entropy normalized by log2 of the number of productive unique sequences. For each patient and control, public and private clones were evaluated within the 100 most prevalent clones. A clone was defined as Susac-specific if it was absent from the healthy and MS cohorts, from roughly 990 published viral clones and from other ImmuneACCESS disease sequences. TCRdb itself trimmed the public reads at Q25 with fastp, ran MiXCR and retained productive beta chains. Entries are consolidated by CDR3 protein sequence, retaining the most common genes and DNA. These V and J calls rely on TCRdb rather than the paper's analysis. This sample lists a few hundred thousand distinct CDR3 sequences; 85% were detected once. Jointly, the top ten make up under 0.15% of the sample.

The CDR3 contains 13 residues, cysteine and phenylalanine counted. The sequence is cut down to CDR3 DNA, 39 bases in frame from base 1. The germline V end is reduced by 3 bases and the J end by 4 bases; junction bases left unmatched: 5. For CDR1 and CDR2, the germline V gene lists SQVTM and ANQGSEA. To note about this clonotype: Its specific antigen is unknown. Within one base of it there is no much larger clone, and no base qualities were kept.

Here is what the overall study found, with its caveats: The TCR sequencing and HLA analysis was acknowledged to have included a relatively small number of individuals.

High-throughput TCR beta sequencing profiled peripheral blood CD8+ and CD4+ T cells from healthy donors, Susac syndrome patients and multiple sclerosis patients. The multiple sclerosis controls were treatment-naive patients who had stable or active relapsing-remitting disease and met the revised McDonald criteria. CD8+ TEMRA cells were enriched by FACS, while bulk CD8+ and CD4+ T cells were purified by magnetic negative isolation. Blood was drawn into EDTA tubes, processed within 24 hours, and PBMCs were isolated by density gradient centrifugation. PBMCs intended for TCR sequencing were frozen in liquid nitrogen and were later thawed in a 37 degrees C water bath. Purity of sorted or isolated CD4+, CD8+ and CD8+ TEMRA cells was at least 90%.

Sequenced input: CD8+ T cells from PBMCs. The rearrangement joined TRBV29-1 to TRBJ2-7, with 8 bases in between that match TRBD1. This clonotype was sampled from a human donor with multiple sclerosis. The DNA reads TGCAGCGTTGACACGGACAGGGAATACGAGCAGTACTTC. Its translation is CSVDTDREYEQYF.